This is a list of T cell receptor beta chains from one sample in a study of response to subunit inactivated influenza vaccine. TCRdb ran MiXCR on the RT-PCR reads and lists one entry per CDR3 protein. The sample includes roughly 570,000 distinct CDR3 sequences, 11% to 15% seen only once; the top ten take approximately 10%. This sample comprised PBMCs from blood, obtained 11 to 12 days after vaccination. These receptor sequences come from a man aged 50 to 60 who received an inactivated influenza vaccine. Each CDR3 is given with its conserved first and last residue. The D gene is left open where the match is weak. A clone size is listed for some rows: how often the clone was seen (once, few, many), or a class if it is expanded.

size: -
J: TRBJ2-7
D: TRBD1
V: TRBV5-5
CDR3: CASSLFLTGGGYEQYF
DNA: TGTGCCAGCAGCTTGTTCTTGACAGGGGGAGGCTACGAGCAGTACTTC

size: few
J: TRBJ1-3
D: TRBD1
V: TRBV28
CDR3: CASTPGTGIYSGNTIYF
DNA: TGTGCCAGCACCCCCGGGACAGGGATCTACTCTGGAAACACCATATATTTT

size: few
J: TRBJ2-1
D: TRBD2
V: TRBV20-1
CDR3: CSADLAGGDSLDEQFF
DNA: TGCAGTGCCGATCTAGCGGGAGGAGACTCGCTCGATGAGCAGTTCTTC

size: -
J: TRBJ2-7
D: -
V: TRBV28
CDR3: CASSPNLGEQYF
DNA: TGTGCCAGCAGTCCAAACTTAGGCGAGCAGTACTTC

size: many
J: TRBJ2-3
D: -
V: TRBV5-1
CDR3: CASGGGSTDTQYF
DNA: TGCGCCAGCGGGGGCGGATCCACAGATACGCAGTATTTT

size: few
J: TRBJ2-7
D: -
V: TRBV28
CDR3: CASSTAGRYEQYF
DNA: TGTGCCAGCAGTACAGCGGGTCGATACGAGCAGTACTTC

size: few
J: TRBJ2-1
D: TRBD2
V: TRBV7-2
CDR3: CASNPPGRVHEQFF
DNA: TGTGCCAGCAACCCCCCCGGGAGGGTGCATGAGCAGTTCTTC

size: -
J: TRBJ2-4
D: -
V: TRBV29-1
CDR3: CSVEGSGKNIQYF
DNA: TGCAGCGTTGAAGGGTCGGGCAAAAACATTCAGTACTTC

size: few
J: TRBJ2-1
D: -
V: TRBV6-1
CDR3: CATSIYSSSYNEQFF
DNA: TGTGCCACCTCAATCTACAGTAGCTCCTACAATGAGCAGTTCTTC

size: few
J: TRBJ2-1
D: -
V: TRBV5-1
CDR3: CASHQDTYNEQFF
DNA: TGCGCCAGCCATCAGGACACCTACAATGAGCAGTTCTTC

size: -
J: TRBJ2-3
D: TRBD2
V: TRBV27
CDR3: CASSLPLAGGLPQYF
DNA: TGTGCCAGCAGTTTACCACTAGCGGGGGGGCTGCCGCAGTATTTT

size: -
J: TRBJ2-1
D: TRBD1
V: TRBV12-3/TRBV12-4
CDR3: CASSPGQGLNEQFF
DNA: TGTGCCAGCAGCCCCGGACAGGGGTTGAATGAGCAGTTCTTC